Below are 25 T cell receptor beta chains sequenced from a single sample in a study of T cells in localized non-small cell lung cancer (dated by TCRdb to 2020 to 2022). Library generation was performed with the immunoSEQ multiplex PCR assay. The source is immuneACCESS, and TCRdb retained only in-frame sequences with V and J called. Part of the clones is not carried over; for the studies checked, unresolved V genes explain less than half of this, and the remainder is unexplained. This sample gives 70,000 or so clones in total; about four fifths of them show up just once. Under 1.5% of the sample lies in the top ten. The sample was peripheral blood, taken before any cancer treatment. These receptors came from a female donor aged 60 or older with stage I lung adenocarcinoma.

The V call is TRBV29-1, the J call TRBJ2-7, with D uncertain. The length of the CDR3 is 12 residues. Per the germline V gene, CDR1 is SQVTM and CDR2 is ANQGSEA. V was trimmed by 7 bases and J by 2 bases, leaving 12 bases between them. The CDR3 DNA reads TGCAGCGCCCAAGGTCGTACCTACGAGCAGTACTTC. Encoded protein: CSAQGRTYEQYF.

The gene calls are TRBV27 and TRBJ2-5; 7 bases are a match to TRBD1. V was pared by 1 base and J by 5 bases, with 4 bases of the junction left unmatched. The CDR3 contains 14 residues. Germline loops: CDR1 MNHEY, CDR2 SMNVEV (reference sequence). CDR3: CASSLLRGRETQYF. The DNA of the CDR3 is TGTGCCAGCAGTTTATTGAGGGGGCGTGAGACCCAGTACTTC.

This clone was picked up a small number of times. The rearrangement joins TRBV6-1 to TRBJ1-1; TRBD1 aligns across 8 bases. The ends lost 4 bases at V and 10 bases at J; junction bases unmatched: 5. Germline CDR1 MNHNS, CDR2 SASEGT. This CDR3 comprises 12 residues. The CDR3 DNA reads TGTGCCAGCAGTGGCGACAGGGGTAGAGCTTTCTTT. This codes for CASSGDRGRAFF.

This clone was found once. This sequence joins TRBV5-4 and TRBJ2-5; no clear D. The germline gives CDR1 SGHNT, CDR2 YYREEE (reference sequence). V was trimmed by 0 bases and J by 2 bases, leaving 8 bases between them. This CDR3 comprises 14 residues. CDR3 nucleotides: TGTGCCAGCAGCTTGGAGGTGGGACAAGAGACCCAGTACTTC. It encodes CASSLEVGQETQYF.

The chain combines TRBV5-1 with TRBJ1-3; no clear D gene. Trimming removed 5 bases from V and 1 base from J, with 13 bases in between. This CDR3 region has 15 residues. Germline V gene lookup returns CDR1 SGHRS and CDR2 YFSETQ. The CDR3 reads CASSDNSGSGNTIYF. The CDR3 DNA is TGCGCCAGCAGTGATAATTCGGGGTCTGGAAACACCATATATTTT.

V gene TRBV6-5 combines with J gene TRBJ2-3; a possible D gene is TRBD2 (6 bases). The CDR3 extends over 16 amino acids. Germline CDR1 reads MNHEY; CDR2 reads SVGAGI. V was trimmed by 2 bases and J by 0 bases, leaving 12 bases between them. CDR3 sequence (DNA): TGTGCCAGCAGTTACGGACTATCCCTAAGCACAGATACGCAGTATTTT. It encodes CASSYGLSLSTDTQYF.

The chain carries TRBV6-5 and TRBJ2-1, with a tentative D call TRBD2 (7 bases). The germline CDR1 and CDR2 sequences are MNHEY and SVGAGI. Deletions cut 6 bases from V and 8 bases from J, with 17 bases between. The CDR3 covers 14 residues. The DNA for the CDR3 is TGTGCCAGCAGGACCAGGGGTGGGGGGGATGAGCAGTTCTTC. Its translation is CASRTRGGGDEQFF.

The chain combines TRBV2 with TRBJ1-5; 7 bases fit TRBD1. This CDR3 has 14 residues. Germline V lookup: CDR1 SNHLY, CDR2 FYNNEI. Trimming cost V 7 bases and J 4 bases; bases outside gene matches: 7. In DNA form, the CDR3 reads TGTGCCAGCACCTGGGACAGAATAAATCAGCCCCAGCATTTT. Translated: CASTWDRINQPQHF. Using reference TRBV2 and TRBJ1-5 for the parts outside the CDR3, the full variable domain is EPEVTQTPSHQVTQMGQEVILRCVPISNHLYFYWYRQILGQKVEFLVSFYNNEISEKSEIFDDQFSVERPDGSNFTLKIRSTKLEDSAMYFCASTWDRINQPQHFGDGTRLSIL.

The CDR3 DNA is TGTGCCAGCAGTTTATTACAGGGGGCATATGGCTACACCTTC. Translation gives CASSLLQGAYGYTF. The chain combines TRBV27 with TRBJ1-2; 9 nucleotides match TRBD1. The CDR3 extends over 14 amino acids. The germline CDR1 and CDR2 sequences are MNHEY and SMNVEV (reference sequence). The junction had 2 bases not matched to a gene; V was cut back by 1 base and J by 5 bases.

The chain carries TRBV4-3 and TRBJ1-1; D is undetermined. This CDR3 is built from 17 residues. V dropped 1 base and J dropped 1 base, with 16 bases sitting between them. Germline CDR1 is LGHNA and CDR2 is YSLEER. CDR3 loop: CASSQVSAQSRNTEAFF. The CDR3 nucleotides read TGCGCCAGCAGCCAAGTGTCCGCTCAATCCAGGAACACTGAAGCTTTCTTT.

In its sample, this clone was seen a few times. V gene TRBV19 combines with J gene TRBJ2-7; D is possibly TRBD2 (6 bases). The V gene's germline CDR1 is LNHDA and CDR2 SQIVND (reference sequence). The V end lost 6 bases, the J end lost 0 bases, and 9 bases lay between the germline ends. This CDR3 has 13 amino acids. The CDR3 loop is CASSRDFSYEQYF. In DNA form, the CDR3 reads TGTGCCAGTAGCAGGGACTTCTCCTACGAGCAGTACTTC.

The rearrangement uses TRBV5-6 and TRBJ2-1; 10 bases agree with TRBD2. V was clipped by 2 bases and J by 0 bases; unmatched bases: 5. Germline lookup yields CDR1 SGHDT and CDR2 YYEEEE. This CDR3 region has 17 residues. The CDR3 is CASSLPLAGGSYNEQFF. CDR3 in DNA: TGTGCCAGCAGCTTACCCTTAGCGGGGGGCTCCTACAATGAGCAGTTCTTC.

As to this clone: The junction departs from the called germline gene at one end, perhaps through a read error. The sample carries other DNA sequences with the same CDR3. V and J are TRBV19 and TRBJ1-2, with no clear D. The CDR3 covers 15 residues. The germline V gene encodes CDR1 LNHDA and CDR2 SQIVND (reference sequence). The CDR3 nucleotides are TGTGCCAGTAGTATAGGGTACTCGACTGGGTATGGCTACACCTTT. It specifies CASSIGYSTGYGYTF. Using reference TRBV19 and TRBJ1-2 for the parts outside the CDR3, the full variable domain is DGGITQSPKYLFRKEGQNVTLSCEQNLNHDAMYWYRQDPGQGLRLIYYSQIVNDFQKGDIAEGYSVSREKKESFPLTVTSAQKNPTAFYLCASSIGYSTGYGYTFGSGTRLTVV.

The gene calls are TRBV18 and TRBJ2-7, with D possibly matching TRBD1 (5 bases). In germline, CDR1 is KGHSH, CDR2 LQKENI. The V end was cut by 1 base, the J end by 4 bases, with 11 bases between. This CDR3 is built from 14 residues. Here the CDR3 reads CASSPQRQGYEQYF. The DNA for the CDR3 is TGTGCCAGCTCACCACAACGCCAGGGATACGAGCAGTACTTC.

The rearrangement joins TRBV4-1 to TRBJ1-2, with no clear D. This CDR3 has 12 residues. Between the trimmed V and J ends, which lost 4 bases and 8 bases, there was a span of 11 bases. Germline CDR1 MGHRA, CDR2 YSYEKL. This chain's CDR3 is CASSREGRGYTF. Written as DNA, the CDR3 is TGCGCCAGCAGCCGAGAAGGGCGGGGCTACACCTTC.

A note on this clone: The junction shows a germline mismatch at one end, possibly a read error. The rearrangement uses TRBV6-1 and TRBJ1-1; D may be TRBD1 (6 bases). Per the germline V gene, CDR1 is MNHNS and CDR2 is SASEGT. CDR3 length: 13 amino acids. The CDR3 loop reads CASSEKRGSPGAF. DNA of the CDR3: TGTGCCAGCAGTGAAAAGAGGGGGTCCCCCGGTGCCTTT.

This rearrangement joins TRBV11-3 to TRBJ2-2; D is unresolved. The CDR3 runs to 12 residues. Trimming removed 5 bases at V and 6 bases at J, with 7 bases between. Germline lookup yields CDR1 SGHNT and CDR2 YENEEA. CDR3 bases: TGTGCCAGCAGCGGTTATGCCGGGGAGCTGTTTTTT. Protein product: CASSGYAGELFF.

The chain combines TRBV7-3 with TRBJ1-2, with a weak D call TRBD1 (6 bases). Trimming pared 5 bases from V and 8 bases from J, leaving 21 bases between. This CDR3 is built from 15 residues. Germline V lookup: CDR1 SGHTA, CDR2 FQGTGA. In nucleotides, the CDR3 is TGTGCCAGCAGCCCAACCGGGGCACGGGGGCAAGGCTACACCTTC. Protein: CASSPTGARGQGYTF.

This clone was seen only once. At one boundary the junction diverges from the germline segment, which might be a read error. This chain joins TRBV7-7 and TRBJ2-7; TRBD2 matches at 15 bases. Germline assignment: CDR1 SSHAT and CDR2 FNYEAQ (reference sequence). The CDR3 is 15 amino acids. CDR3 coding DNA: TGTGCTAGCAGCCCGGGACTAGCGGGGGGCTACGAGCAGTACTTC. Translated: CASSPGLAGGYEQYF.

V usage is TRBV10-2 and J usage is TRBJ2-1, with 9 bases identical to TRBD2. This CDR3 is 18 amino acids long. In germline, CDR1 is WSHSY, CDR2 SAAADI. V shed 6 bases and J 4 bases; nucleotides not matched to a gene: 16. This chain's CDR3 is CASREGFEREVRYNEQFF. As DNA, the CDR3 is TGCGCCAGCAGAGAAGGCTTCGAGCGGGAGGTTCGGTACAATGAGCAGTTCTTC.

This clone was seen only a few times. Other DNA sequences of this sample code for an identical CDR3. The chain couples TRBV2 to TRBJ2-7; tentatively, D is TRBD1 or TRBD2 (5 bases each). This CDR3 is 12 amino acids long. Per germline, CDR1 SNHLY and CDR2 FYNNEI. The V end lost 8 bases, the J end lost 2 bases, and 10 bases lay between the germline ends. The CDR3 bases are TGTGCCAGCCGAGGGGCAGCCTACGAGCAGTACTTC. It is translated as CASRGAAYEQYF.

This chain connects TRBV5-5 to TRBJ1-1; D perhaps matches TRBD1 (6 bases). The CDR3 covers 16 residues. Trimming took off 4 bases at V and 0 bases at J, with 16 bases between the two ends. Germline-derived CDR1 and CDR2 are SGHKS and YYEKEE (reference sequence). The CDR3 coding sequence is TGTGCCAGCAGCCTCCGGGACACGAGACTGAACACTGAAGCTTTCTTT. Its translation is CASSLRDTRLNTEAFF.

The V and J genes are TRBV2 and TRBJ1-1; the D is unclear. V lost 6 bases to trimming and J lost 1 base, with 3 bases between them. This CDR3 has 11 amino acids. CDR1 is SNHLY, CDR2 FYNNEI, per germline. The CDR3 DNA follows: TGTGCCAGCAGCCCGAACACTGAAGCTTTCTTT. It encodes CASSPNTEAFF.

V and J are TRBV6-5 and TRBJ2-1; 8 nucleotides line up with TRBD1. The CDR3 sequence is 16 residues long. Germline V CDR1 and CDR2: MNHEY, SVGAGI. The V segment lost 0 bases and the J segment 7 bases; nucleotides outside the gene matches: 8. CDR3 bases: TGTGCCAGCAGTTACTCGATCAGGGGGCGCCGAAATGAGCAGTTCTTC. Its translation is CASSYSIRGRRNEQFF.

This clone has just one count. This chain uses TRBV5-4 with TRBJ1-2; D possibly corresponds to TRBD1 (6 bases). Trimming removed 4 bases from V and 2 bases from J, with 15 bases in between. This CDR3 spans 15 amino acids. Germline loops: CDR1 SGHNT, CDR2 YYREEE (reference sequence). This CDR3 is CASSQDAGQNYGYTF. The DNA for the CDR3 is TGTGCCAGCAGCCAAGATGCCGGACAGAACTATGGCTACACCTTC.